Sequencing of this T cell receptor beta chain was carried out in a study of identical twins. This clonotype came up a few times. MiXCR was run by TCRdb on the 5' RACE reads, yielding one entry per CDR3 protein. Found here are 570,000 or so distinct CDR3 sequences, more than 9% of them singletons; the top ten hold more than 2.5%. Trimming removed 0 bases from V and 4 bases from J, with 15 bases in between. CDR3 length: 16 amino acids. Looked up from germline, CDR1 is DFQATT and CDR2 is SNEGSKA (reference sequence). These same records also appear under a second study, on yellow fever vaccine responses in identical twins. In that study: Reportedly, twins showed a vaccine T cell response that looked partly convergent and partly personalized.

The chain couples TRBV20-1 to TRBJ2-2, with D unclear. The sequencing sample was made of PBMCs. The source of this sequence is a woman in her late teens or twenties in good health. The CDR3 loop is CSARDSGATGTGELFF. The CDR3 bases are TGCAGTGCTAGAGATTCGGGCGCCACGGGCACCGGGGAGCTGTTTTTT.